This TCR beta chain was retrieved from a study of T cells expressing NK-cell markers. 5'RACE template switching with UMIs generated TCR beta cDNA. Each CDR3 protein gets one entry in TCRdb, which reprocessed the 5' RACE reads and gives no DNA. The sample totals 350,000 to 500,000 distinct CDR3 sequences. Broader study findings: Topping the CD3+CD56-NKG2C+ fraction as well were these clonotypes, in a few donors.

As for this clonotype: The antigen is undetermined.

CDR3 length: 13 residues. In germline, CDR1 is MNHNS, CDR2 SASEGT. This sequence was found in a woman aged 18-70 years in good health. The sequencing sample was made of blood T cells: a sorted CD56 or NKG2C T cell subset, CD4+ or CD8+ T cells, or bulk PBMC T cells (not recorded which). The chain has TRBV6-1 and TRBJ2-3; TCRdb's D gene call, TRBD1, goes unchecked for lack of DNA. CDR3: CASRGAGTDTQYF.